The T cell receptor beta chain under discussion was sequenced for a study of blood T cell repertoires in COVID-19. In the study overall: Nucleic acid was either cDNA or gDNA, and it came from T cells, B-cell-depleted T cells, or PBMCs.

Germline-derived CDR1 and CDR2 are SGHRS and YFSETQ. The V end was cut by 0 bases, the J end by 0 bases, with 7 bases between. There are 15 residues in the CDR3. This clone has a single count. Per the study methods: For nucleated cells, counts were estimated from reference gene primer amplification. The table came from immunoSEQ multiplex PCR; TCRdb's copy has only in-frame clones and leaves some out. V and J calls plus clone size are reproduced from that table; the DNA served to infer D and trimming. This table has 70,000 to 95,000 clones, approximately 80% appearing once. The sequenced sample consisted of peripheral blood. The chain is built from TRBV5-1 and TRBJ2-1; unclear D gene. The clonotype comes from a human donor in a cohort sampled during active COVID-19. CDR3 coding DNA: TGCGCCAGCAGCTTGGAACCCAGCTCCTACAATGAGCAGTTCTTC. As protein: CASSLEPSSYNEQFF. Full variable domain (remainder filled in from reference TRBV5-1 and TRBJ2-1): KAGVTQTPRYLIKTRGQQVTLSCSPISGHRSVSWYQQTPGQGLQFLFEYFSETQRNKGNFPGRFSGRQFSNSRSEMNVSTLELGDSALYLCASSLEPSSYNEQFFGPGTRLTVL.